The source of this T cell receptor beta chain is a study of PD-1 blockade in classical Hodgkin lymphoma (TCRdb year 2020). A note on the overall study: Nivolumab dosing was 3 mg/kg intravenously every 2 weeks, continuing until either disease progression or unacceptable toxicity. The study used CyTOF and TCR beta sequencing to define a peripheral blood immune signature of response to PD-1 blockade in classical Hodgkin lymphoma. Broad study findings and their caveats: Among trial patients, those achieving complete response had baseline diversity similar to that of newly diagnosed patients, while diversity was significantly lower in partial responders and progressors. Diversity was lower in patients who began nivolumab less than 1 year after ASCT, so these patients were left out of later analyses to avoid confounding by immune reconstitution. A significant rise by C4D1 was seen in CD4+ but not CD8+ TCR diversity (p=0.0027 vs p=0.16), with the rise being most apparent in complete responders (p=0.02). Baseline TCR diversity was reported as lower in newly diagnosed patients than in healthy donors, and lower still in relapsed/refractory patients. The study was limited to a single clinical trial cohort, and causes of repertoire differences, possibly disease activity or prior therapy, remained undefined.

In regard to this clone: The specificity of this receptor is unknown. Qualities for individual bases were not recorded, and no much larger clone is one base off.

Genomic DNA was isolated using the Qiagen DNeasy kit from unsorted PBMCs as well as from negatively selected CD4+ and CD8+ fractions. Using primers that anneal to V and J segments, immunoSEQ multiplex PCR amplified the TCR beta CDR3 regions. A synthetic immune receptor repertoire was used to minimize amplification bias, and any residual bias was removed computationally once sequencing was done. As for the original processing: Custom Python scripts were used to quantify repertoire diversity as the Shannon entropy index. Unsorted, CD4+ and CD8+ repertoires were analyzed separately, except in combined analyses where CD4+ and CD8+ sequences were merged in silico. Clonal expansion was defined as a frequency increase of at least 2-fold after treatment compared with C1D1, and clones undetected at baseline were assigned a pseudocount of 0.5. Singleton clones were defined as clones with 0 or 1 copy at C1D1, and non-singleton clones were defined as clones with 2 or more copies. Clones expanded in unsorted samples were assigned a CD4+, CD8+ or unknown annotation through matching of protein sequences in sorted samples from the same patient. Wilcoxon tests were applied to paired samples to test diversity changes from C1D1 to C4D1. TCRdb obtained this table from immuneACCESS and retained in-frame rearrangements with V and J assigned. These tables miss some clones; where compared with another copy, unresolved V genes account for less than half of the shortfall, and the remainder is unexplained. V, J and clone size were drawn from that table, and D and trimming were deduced from the DNA. The sample table shows approximately 32,000 clones, and 82% are seen once. The ten largest clones add up to approximately 35% of the sample.

According to the study, the label for this sample's time point signals: cycle 1 day 1 (C1D1), immediately before nivolumab initiation. Relapse after autologous stem cell transplantation had occurred in all trial patients, and cohorts A, B and C were distinguished by prior brentuximab vedotin exposure. A total of more than 55 patients with relapsed/refractory classical Hodgkin lymphoma made up the trial cohort, and each patient's best overall response was complete response, partial response or progressive disease. Trial patients were treated with single-agent nivolumab in the multi-cohort phase II CheckMate 205 trial. An independent review committee assessed best overall response by applying the 2007 International Working Group response criteria. Trial PBMCs were collected just before the start of nivolumab (C1D1) and during therapy at cycle 2 day 1 and cycle 4 day 1. After peripheral blood was drawn into 8 mL Vacutainer Cell Preparation Tubes, PBMCs were isolated by centrifugation and then cryopreserved.

As encoded in the germline V gene, CDR1 is SNHLY while CDR2 is FYNNEI. The CDR3 runs 13 residues from the cysteine to the phenylalanine. Here the CDR3 DNA is all that survives: 39 bases in frame from base 1. The V and J ends are trimmed by 3 bases and 4 bases, leaving 8 bases between them. The V gene is TRBV2 and the J gene is TRBJ2-3; confidence is insufficient to name the D gene. The clonotype originates from a human donor with classical Hodgkin lymphoma. The sample here was peripheral blood mononuclear cells (PBMCs), taken at baseline. The CDR3 is CASSDGVADTQYF. The DNA reads as follows: TGTGCCAGCAGTGATGGGGTCGCAGATACGCAGTATTTT.